This TCR beta chain was documented in a study of post-analysis software for immune sequencing data. Study context: Recorded disease courses covered relapsing-remitting, secondary progressive and progressive-relapsing multiple sclerosis. Some patients had no subtype annotation. Study observations and caveats: Controls showed lower frequencies than patients for roughly five TRBV segments, and TRBV5-6, TRBV5-1 and TRBV20-1 were among these.

Unique molecular identifiers had been added to the TCR beta cDNA libraries. TCRdb processed the PCR reads anew with MiXCR; each CDR3 protein has one entry. The repertoire consists of fewer than 850,000 distinct CDR3 sequences, with roughly 27% occurring once and the leading ten covering more than 0.45%. The CDR3 loop spans 13 amino acids. With 0 bases clipped from V and 7 bases from J, the junction kept 0 bases outside the gene matches. Ten or more counts support this clonotype. Its antigen is still unknown. V and J are TRBV12-3 or TRBV12-4 and TRBJ1-5, with 7 positions matching TRBD1. The sequenced sample was blood. The sequence was collected from a girl between 10 and 17 years old with multiple sclerosis. The CDR3 loop reads CASSLARGQPQHF. The DNA for the CDR3 is TGTGCCAGCAGTTTAGCCAGGGGGCAGCCCCAGCATTTT.